These 27 T cell receptor beta chains came from one sample sequenced in a study of a mutant IDH1 vaccine in newly diagnosed glioma. Antigen specificity for these receptors is unknown. The assay was immunoSEQ multiplex PCR, and TCRdb's table has in-frame clones only and misses some. The table has around 9,800 clones, roughly 88% seen once. Time point given: week 23, last vaccination. Vaccination used 300 ug of mutant IDH1 20-mer peptide per dose, with topical imiquimod. The sample was PBMCs, taken from a glioma patient whose treatment included an IDH1 peptide vaccine. The receptors come from a woman aged 40 to 49 with glioma. Some clones in this sample may be carry-over from other donors' samples.

This clone appeared a single time. The genes are TRBV19 and TRBJ1-1; D gene unclear. The CDR3 is 15 amino acids. V gave up 1 base and J gave up 4 bases, with 13 bases separating them. The germline V gene has CDR1 LNHDA and CDR2 SQIVND (reference sequence). CDR3 sequence: CASSIVPVGSTEAFF. The CDR3 DNA is TGTGCCAGTAGTATAGTGCCCGTGGGGAGCACTGAAGCTTTCTTT.

The chain uses TRBV5-1 and TRBJ1-2; no clear D. V was pared by 4 bases and J by 9 bases, with 16 bases between. From germline, CDR1 is SGHRS and CDR2 YFSETQ. CDR3 size: 13 residues. CDR3 nucleotides: TGCGCCAGCAGCCCAACACCGACCCTTAGCTACACCTTC. This encodes CASSPTPTLSYTF.

J is TRBJ2-3 and V is TRBV5-1; unclear D gene. This CDR3 is 16 amino acids long. The V and J ends lost 3 bases and 0 bases respectively, with 14 bases between them. Germline CDR1 SGHRS, CDR2 YFSETQ. The CDR3 here is CASSSGNSHSTDTQYF. The CDR3, as DNA: TGCGCCAGCAGCTCGGGTAACTCCCATAGCACAGATACGCAGTATTTT.

The rearrangement uses TRBV5-1 and TRBJ1-1; D is unclear. Germline V gives CDR1 SGHRS, CDR2 YFSETQ. V was cut by 5 bases and J by 2 bases, with 7 bases left in between. The CDR3 totals 12 residues. CDR3 loop: CASSVGNTEAFF. The CDR3 nucleotides read TGCGCCAGCAGTGTGGGTAACACTGAAGCTTTCTTT.

The table lists this clone with a few counts. This chain connects TRBV5-1 to TRBJ2-7; 9 bases map to TRBD2. After removal of 4 bases from V and 5 bases from J, the junction contained 10 bases not matched to a gene. From germline, CDR1 is SGHRS and CDR2 YFSETQ. The CDR3 length is 15 residues. CDR3 coding DNA: TGCGCCAGCAGCCCGGGGGCGGGAGGGCCGGACGAGCAGTACTTC. Protein: CASSPGAGGPDEQYF. Supplemented by reference TRBV5-1 and TRBJ2-7, the full variable domain reads KAGVTQTPRYLIKTRGQQVTLSCSPISGHRSVSWYQQTPGQGLQFLFEYFSETQRNKGNFPGRFSGRQFSNSRSEMNVSTLELGDSALYLCASSPGAGGPDEQYFGPGTRLTVT.

The rearrangement joins TRBV27 to TRBJ2-1; 8 bases are shared with TRBD2. The CDR3 covers 16 residues. In germline, CDR1 is MNHEY, CDR2 SMNVEV (reference sequence). V gave up 7 bases and J gave up 7 bases; unmatched junction bases: 15. In nucleotides, the CDR3 is TGTGCCAGCACCACCTCATTACGGGAGGGACGGAATGAGCAGTTCTTC. It is translated as CASTTSLREGRNEQFF.

In this sample, this clone turned up a few times. The chain combines TRBV18 with TRBJ1-1; a weak D match, TRBD1 (5 bases). CDR1 and CDR2 (germline): KGHSH, LQKENI. CDR3 length: 12 residues. The V end lost 1 base, the J end lost 8 bases, and 8 bases lay between the germline ends. CDR3 sequence reads: CASSPRRQEAFF. DNA for the CDR3: TGTGCCAGCTCACCACGGCGACAGGAAGCTTTCTTT.

V usage is TRBV5-4 and J usage is TRBJ2-1, with 9 bases identical to TRBD2. The germline CDR1 and CDR2 sequences are SGHNT and YYREEE (reference sequence). CDR3 length: 16 residues. With V trimmed by 0 bases and J by 4 bases, 5 bases remained unmatched. For the CDR3, the DNA is TGTGCCAGCAGCTTGGATGGACTAGCGCAATACAATGAGCAGTTCTTC. Encoded protein: CASSLDGLAQYNEQFF.

For the CDR3, the DNA is TGCGCCAGCAGCCTCGAAGGTACACTGAACACTGAAGCTTTCTTT. Translating gives CASSLEGTLNTEAFF. The rearrangement joins TRBV5-1 to TRBJ1-1; unclear D gene. The germline V gene encodes CDR1 SGHRS and CDR2 YFSETQ. V dropped 4 bases and J dropped 0 bases, with 13 bases sitting between them. The CDR3 has 15 amino acids. Full variable domain (remainder filled in from reference TRBV5-1 and TRBJ1-1): KAGVTQTPRYLIKTRGQQVTLSCSPISGHRSVSWYQQTPGQGLQFLFEYFSETQRNKGNFPGRFSGRQFSNSRSEMNVSTLELGDSALYLCASSLEGTLNTEAFFGQGTRLTVV.

The V gene is TRBV5-1, the J gene TRBJ1-1, with no clear D. V gave up 4 bases and J gave up 3 bases, with 16 bases separating them. The CDR3 covers 15 residues. CDR1 is SGHRS and CDR2 is YFSETQ in the germline V gene. This chain's CDR3 is CASSPSRLSDTEAFF. CDR3 DNA: TGCGCCAGCAGCCCCTCAAGGTTAAGCGACACTGAAGCTTTCTTT.

This chain connects TRBV4-2 to TRBJ2-4, with D maybe TRBD2 (6 bases). Germline loops: CDR1 LGHNA, CDR2 YNFKEQ. V dropped 4 bases and J dropped 6 bases, with 16 bases sitting between them. The CDR3 length is 15 residues. CDR3 DNA sequence: TGTGCCAGCAGCCCCTCCTTAAGCGGGCGAAACATTCAGTACTTC. Translation gives CASSPSLSGRNIQYF.

This chain connects TRBV18 to TRBJ2-7; possibly TRBD2 for D (7 bases). CDR3 size: 16 residues. CDR1 is KGHSH and CDR2 is LQKENI in the germline V gene. Deletions cut 3 bases from V and 2 bases from J, with 17 bases between. The DNA for the CDR3 is TGTGCCAGCTCACCTCGGGGGGCCCGGGCCACCTACGAGCAGTACTTC. Translation gives CASSPRGARATYEQYF.

V usage is TRBV5-1 and J usage is TRBJ2-5; 9 bases fit TRBD2. This CDR3 has 15 residues. Trimming cost V 3 bases and J 5 bases; bases outside gene matches: 8. Per the germline V gene, CDR1 is SGHRS and CDR2 is YFSETQ. CDR3 residues: CASSSGPTSGETQYF. The CDR3 DNA is TGCGCCAGCAGCTCAGGTCCGACTAGCGGTGAGACCCAGTACTTC. The whole variable domain, filled in from reference TRBV5-1 and TRBJ2-5, reads KAGVTQTPRYLIKTRGQQVTLSCSPISGHRSVSWYQQTPGQGLQFLFEYFSETQRNKGNFPGRFSGRQFSNSRSEMNVSTLELGDSALYLCASSSGPTSGETQYFGPGTRLLVL.

This clone occurred once. This chain uses TRBV27 with TRBJ1-1; 7 bases are shared with TRBD1. Germline V gene sequence: CDR1 MNHEY, CDR2 SMNVEV (reference sequence). The CDR3 totals 17 residues. V shed 5 bases, J shed 0 bases, and the junction held 12 bases outside the gene matches. The CDR3 loop is CASSPSTGKGLNTEAFF. CDR3 DNA sequence: TGTGCCAGCAGTCCCTCGACAGGGAAGGGCCTGAACACTGAAGCTTTCTTT.

The gene calls are TRBV7-8 and TRBJ1-2; D uncertain. Trimming left V 2 bases short and J 4 bases short, with 8 bases between. This CDR3 is 13 amino acids long. CDR1 SGHVS and CDR2 FQNEAQ come from the germline V gene. CDR3 residues: CASSLSDRYGYTF. DNA of the CDR3: TGTGCCAGCAGCTTATCGGATCGCTATGGCTACACCTTC.

The chain has TRBV30 and TRBJ1-2; 7 bases are shared with TRBD1. V lost 2 bases, J lost 8 bases, and 17 bases stayed unmatched. Germline CDR1 and CDR2: GTSNPN and SVGIG (reference sequence). CDR3 size: 16 residues. CDR3 loop: CAWSPGLTGTTGGYTF. CDR3 in DNA: TGTGCCTGGAGTCCCGGACTGACAGGGACCACTGGGGGCTACACCTTC.

This clone is a singleton in its sample. The chain recombines TRBV7-9 with TRBJ1-1, with TRBD1 as a possible D gene (5 bases). Germline V gives CDR1 SEHNR, CDR2 FQNEAQ (reference sequence). Trimming stripped 4 bases from V and 4 bases from J, with 22 bases between. The CDR3 is 17 residues long. CDR3 residues: CASSSNRPQGRGTEAFF. CDR3 in DNA: TGTGCCAGCAGCTCTAATCGGCCCCAGGGAAGAGGCACTGAAGCTTTCTTT.

This chain connects TRBV5-1 to TRBJ2-5; 9 bases are shared with TRBD2. The CDR3 length is 17 residues. Germline lookup yields CDR1 SGHRS and CDR2 YFSETQ. The V and J ends lost 0 bases and 0 bases, in that order; junction bases with no gene match: 6. The CDR3 region is CASSLGSGGPYQETQYF. The CDR3 region has the DNA TGCGCCAGCAGCTTGGGTAGCGGGGGCCCGTACCAAGAGACCCAGTACTTC.

The rearrangement links TRBV5-1 to TRBJ2-3, with unresolved D. CDR1 and CDR2 (germline): SGHRS, YFSETQ. V was shortened by 7 bases and J by 0 bases, with 15 bases between the two germline ends. This CDR3 region has 15 residues. The chain's CDR3 is CASGVTPSSTDTQYF. The DNA of the CDR3 is TGCGCCAGCGGGGTGACACCTTCGAGCACAGATACGCAGTATTTT.

The chain is built from TRBV7-9 and TRBJ2-3; D is undetermined. V lost 3 bases, J lost 0 bases, and 16 bases lay in between. Germline CDR1 SEHNR, CDR2 FQNEAQ (reference sequence). The CDR3 contains 17 residues. The CDR3 nucleotides are TGTGCCAGCAGCTTGCCCCGTCTGGCGCGGAGCACAGATACGCAGTATTTT. It yields the protein CASSLPRLARSTDTQYF.

The chain joins TRBV6-6 to TRBJ2-5, with D possibly being TRBD1 (6 bases). The CDR3 has 14 amino acids. Germline V lookup: CDR1 MNHNY, CDR2 SVGAGI (reference sequence). V was cut by 2 bases and J by 7 bases, with 14 bases left in between. CDR3 in amino acids: CASSYGGGRATQYF. The CDR3 nucleotides read TGTGCCAGCAGTTACGGGGGCGGAAGGGCGACCCAGTACTTC.

J is TRBJ1-6 and V is TRBV27; the D is unclear. Trimming shortened V by 0 bases and J by 7 bases, and 4 bases separated the two germline ends. Per germline, CDR1 MNHEY and CDR2 SMNVEV (reference sequence). The CDR3 consists of 13 residues. The CDR3 spells CASSLSGNSPLHF. The CDR3 bases are TGTGCCAGCAGTTTATCAGGGAATTCACCCCTCCACTTT.

The chain has TRBV11-3 and TRBJ1-1; 8 positions agree with TRBD1. From germline, CDR1 is SGHNT and CDR2 YENEEA. This CDR3 has 18 amino acids. Trimming removed 0 bases from V and 1 base from J; junction bases left unmatched: 10. The CDR3 nucleotides read TGTGCCAGCAGCTTAGATCGAGGACAGGGATTCGGGAACACTGAAGCTTTCTTT. Its translation is CASSLDRGQGFGNTEAFF.

This clone qualifies as large. The V call is TRBV29-1, the J call TRBJ2-2, with TRBD1 matching over 7 bases. The trim removed 7 bases at V and 2 bases at J, leaving 4 bases unmatched. The CDR3 is 13 residues long. CDR1 and CDR2 (germline): SQVTM, ANQGSEA. Here the CDR3 reads CSARDSNTGELFF. The CDR3 DNA is TGCAGCGCACGGGACAGTAACACCGGGGAGCTGTTTTTT.

This chain connects TRBV19 to TRBJ1-2; TRBD1 matches at 9 bases. Trimming at V came to 4 bases and at J to 8 bases, leaving 8 bases not matched to a gene. Germline CDR1 reads LNHDA; CDR2 reads SQIVND (reference sequence). The CDR3 sequence is 14 residues long. CDR3 nucleotide sequence: TGTGCCAGTAGTACTTGGACAGGGGTGAGCGGCTACACCTTC. It encodes CASSTWTGVSGYTF.

The chain has TRBV19 and TRBJ1-4; tentative D call: TRBD1 (5 bases). The CDR3 is 15 residues long. Looked up from germline, CDR1 is LNHDA and CDR2 is SQIVND (reference sequence). V lost 1 base and J lost 6, with 12 bases in between. CDR3 in amino acids: CASSIATAFDEKLFF. DNA for the CDR3: TGTGCCAGTAGTATAGCGACAGCCTTTGATGAAAAACTGTTTTTT.

The rearrangement joins TRBV2 to TRBJ2-2; 9 nucleotides match TRBD1. The V gene's germline CDR1 is SNHLY and CDR2 FYNNEI. This CDR3 spans 17 amino acids. Unmatched junction bases numbered 9, after V lost 1 base and J lost 6 bases. CDR3 region: CASSEGWTGEGAGELFF. The CDR3 nucleotides are TGTGCCAGCAGTGAAGGTTGGACAGGGGAAGGAGCCGGGGAGCTGTTTTTT.